Below are 16 T cell receptor beta chains sequenced from a single sample in a study of blood T cell repertoires in COVID-19. TCRdb keeps only in-frame clones here, not all; method: immunoSEQ multiplex PCR. The table has approximately 260,000 clones, 90% seen once. Sequenced: peripheral blood. These TCRs come from a woman aged 55-70 years with COVID-19, enrolled during active disease.

The chain joins TRBV4-3 to TRBJ1-1; D uncertain. From germline, CDR1 is LGHNA and CDR2 YSLEER. CDR3 size: 15 residues. Deletions cut 5 bases from V and 5 bases from J, with 18 bases between. The CDR3 loop is CASSSVGRAGTEAFF. The CDR3 bases are TGCGCCAGCAGCTCAGTTGGGCGCGCCGGTACTGAAGCTTTCTTT.

The chain carries TRBV10-3 and TRBJ1-5, with TRBD1 as a possible D gene (5 bases). The CDR3 is 14 residues long. The germline V and J ends were trimmed by 4 bases and 4 bases, with 11 bases remaining between them. Per the germline V gene, CDR1 is ENHRY and CDR2 is SYGVKD. The CDR3 loop is CAISVDSRNQPQHF. As DNA, the CDR3 is TGTGCCATCAGTGTTGACAGCCGAAATCAGCCCCAGCATTTT.

This sequence joins TRBV30 and TRBJ1-1; D call uncertain. This CDR3 has 14 amino acids. CDR1 GTSNPN and CDR2 SVGIG come from the germline V gene (reference sequence). Trimming removed 2 bases from V and 3 bases from J, with 13 bases in between. CDR3 sequence (DNA): TGTGCCTGGAGTTATCGGGTGGCCGACACTGAAGCTTTCTTT. Its translation: CAWSYRVADTEAFF.

This clone showed up just a few times. The chain uses TRBV19 and TRBJ1-4; D is ambiguous. The CDR3 is 16 amino acids. V was pared by 6 bases and J by 8 bases, with 22 bases between. CDR1 and CDR2 (germline): LNHDA, SQIVND (reference sequence). The CDR3 DNA follows: TGTGCCAGTAGGACCCAGTCGGAGGACGACCGAGAAAAACTGTTTTTT. Its protein product is CASRTQSEDDREKLFF. The full variable domain, rest sourced from reference TRBV19 and TRBJ1-4, is DGGITQSPKYLFRKEGQNVTLSCEQNLNHDAMYWYRQDPGQGLRLIYYSQIVNDFQKGDIAEGYSVSREKKESFPLTVTSAQKNPTAFYLCASRTQSEDDREKLFFGSGTQLSVL.

The rearrangement links TRBV7-6 to TRBJ1-6; D perhaps matches TRBD1 (6 bases). The CDR3 has 13 amino acids. The germline gives CDR1 SGHVS, CDR2 FNYEAQ. V was clipped by 2 bases and J by 9 bases, with 8 bases between them. CDR3 sequence: CASSLRTVSPLHF. Written as DNA, the CDR3 is TGTGCCAGCAGCTTACGGACAGTTTCACCCCTCCACTTT. Combining the CDR3 with reference TRBV7-6 and TRBJ1-6 gives the whole variable domain GAGVSQSPRYKVTKRGQDVALRCDPISGHVSLYWYRQALGQGPEFLTYFNYEAQQDKSGLPNDRFSAERPEGSISTLTIQRTEQRDSAMYRCASSLRTVSPLHFGNGTRLTVT.

This clone was detected only once. V is TRBV2 and J is TRBJ2-5; 10 bases agree with TRBD1. CDR1 and CDR2 from the germline V gene are SNHLY and FYNNEI. The length of the CDR3 is 15 residues. V trimming: 4 bases; J trimming: 3 bases; junction bases outside the gene matches: 5. CDR3 bases: TGTGCCAGCAGTGTTTACGGGACAGGGGAAGAGACCCAGTACTTC. It translates to CASSVYGTGEETQYF. Filled out from reference TRBV2 and TRBJ2-5, the complete variable domain reads EPEVTQTPSHQVTQMGQEVILRCVPISNHLYFYWYRQILGQKVEFLVSFYNNEISEKSEIFDDQFSVERPDGSNFTLKIRSTKLEDSAMYFCASSVYGTGEETQYFGPGTRLLVL.

The chain uses TRBV11-1 and TRBJ1-2; D not resolved. Germline V gene lookup returns CDR1 SGHAT and CDR2 FQDESV (reference sequence). The length of the CDR3 is 14 residues. V was trimmed by 2 bases and J by 4 bases, leaving 11 bases between them. CDR3 DNA: TGTGCCAGCAGCTTACTGCGGGGTGGCTATGGCTACACCTTC. This gives the protein CASSLLRGGYGYTF. Full variable domain (missing parts from reference TRBV11-1 and TRBJ1-2): EAEVAQSPRYKITEKSQAVAFWCDPISGHATLYWYRQILGQGPELLVQFQDESVVDDSQLPKDRFSAERLKGVDSTLKIQPAELGDSAMYLCASSLLRGGYGYTFGSGTRLTVV.

The rearrangement uses TRBV7-8 and TRBJ1-1; 8 nucleotides match TRBD1. Trimming cost V 6 bases and J 5 bases; bases outside gene matches: 11. Germline CDR1 and CDR2: SGHVS and FQNEAQ. This CDR3 spans 15 amino acids. The CDR3 nucleotides are TGTGCCAGCAGTGGGGCAGGGGGCTCCTTTACTGAAGCTTTCTTT. Encoded protein: CASSGAGGSFTEAFF.

The chain couples TRBV7-8 to TRBJ2-5; TRBD2 agrees at 12 bases. Germline V lookup: CDR1 SGHVS, CDR2 FQNEAQ. Trimming removed 1 base from V and 2 bases from J; junction bases left unmatched: 2. The CDR3 has 16 residues. In DNA, the CDR3 is TGTGCCAGCAGCTTAGGGACTAGCGGGGTTCAAGAGACCCAGTACTTC. Translation: CASSLGTSGVQETQYF.

Here the CDR3 DNA reads TGTGCCAGCAGTGGGACAGGGGTCCATGGCTACACCTTC. Encoded protein: CASSGTGVHGYTF. This sequence joins TRBV14 and TRBJ1-2; 10 nucleotides agree with TRBD1. This CDR3 region has 13 residues. The J segment lost 6 bases and the V segment lost 6 bases, leaving 4 bases of the junction unmatched. CDR1 SGHDN and CDR2 FVKESK come from the germline V gene.

This chain links TRBV15 with TRBJ1-2, with D possibly being TRBD1 (5 bases). Germline V gene sequence: CDR1 LNHNV, CDR2 YYDKDF (reference sequence). The CDR3 extends over 12 amino acids. Between the trimmed V and J ends, which lost 9 bases and 6 bases, there was a span of 14 bases. The CDR3 bases are TGTGCCACAACCGGTCGGGGGGATGGCTACACCTTC. It translates to CATTGRGDGYTF. The full variable domain, in which reference TRBV15 and TRBJ1-2 provide the parts outside the CDR3, is DAMVIQNPRYQVTQFGKPVTLSCSQTLNHNVMYWYQQKSSQAPKLLFHYYDKDFNNEADTPDNFQSRRPNTSFCFLDIRSPGLGDTAMYLCATTGRGDGYTFGSGTRLTVV.

V usage is TRBV19 and J usage is TRBJ1-1, with D possibly matching TRBD1 (5 bases). The CDR3 is 16 amino acids. Trimming took off 0 bases at V and 2 bases at J, with 13 bases between the two ends. Germline assignment: CDR1 LNHDA and CDR2 SQIVND (reference sequence). The CDR3 loop reads CASSIDWLTANTEAFF. CDR3 sequence (DNA): TGTGCCAGTAGTATAGATTGGTTGACAGCTAACACTGAAGCTTTCTTT.

The chain recombines TRBV7-3 with TRBJ2-5; 12 nucleotides align to TRBD1. Germline lookup yields CDR1 SGHTA and CDR2 FQGTGA. The CDR3 spans 16 residues. The trim removed 3 bases at V and 5 bases at J, leaving 7 bases unmatched. CDR3 protein: CASSFTGQGAWETQYF. The DNA of the CDR3 is TGTGCCAGCAGCTTTACGGGACAGGGGGCTTGGGAGACCCAGTACTTC.

This rearrangement joins TRBV27 to TRBJ1-5, with D hard to call. Germline CDR1 MNHEY, CDR2 SMNVEV (reference sequence). This CDR3 has 16 amino acids. V was clipped by 2 bases and J by 0 bases, with 11 bases between them. The CDR3 here is CASSLTWAYSNQPQHF. The CDR3 DNA follows: TGTGCCAGCAGTTTAACATGGGCGTATAGCAATCAGCCCCAGCATTTT.

The V gene is TRBV6-5, the J gene TRBJ2-7; TRBD1 aligns across 9 bases. From germline, CDR1 is MNHEY and CDR2 SVGAGI. V lost 2 bases and J lost 6; bases outside the gene matches: 8. The CDR3 covers 15 residues. This chain's CDR3 is CASSYGRDRVAEQYF. The CDR3 nucleotides read TGTGCCAGCAGTTACGGCCGGGACAGGGTAGCCGAGCAGTACTTC.

This clone was counted once. The V gene is TRBV19, the J gene TRBJ2-7; maybe TRBD2 (6 bases). With 4 bases removed from V and 0 bases from J, the gap between germline ends came to 13 bases. CDR3 length: 15 amino acids. Per germline, CDR1 LNHDA and CDR2 SQIVND (reference sequence). The CDR3: CASSKEGPISYEQYF. DNA of the CDR3: TGTGCCAGTAGTAAGGAGGGCCCGATCTCCTACGAGCAGTACTTC.